A selection of T cell receptor beta chains follows, all from one sample in a study of T cell repertoires in cytomegalovirus infection. The antigens these receptors bind are not known. TCRdb reanalysed the reads using MiXCR and keeps one entry per CDR3 protein. The sample carries 550,000 to 700,000 distinct CDR3 sequences, approximately 40% recorded once. Sequencing was performed on cultured PBMCs, taken from culture after CMV antigen stimulation. The receptors stem from a human donor in good health (CMV status not recorded). Some clones in this sample may be carry-over from other donors' samples. Both conserved end residues are part of each CDR3. D genes are given only for firm matches. A clone size is listed for some rows: how often the clone was seen (once, few, many), or a class if it is expanded.

j_call | d_call | v_call | clone_size | cdr3_nt | cdr3_aa
TRBJ1-5 | . | TRBV7-8 | few | TGTGCCAGCAGCTCACGAGGACGGCGCTATAGCAATCAGCCCCAGCATTTT | CASSSRGRRYSNQPQHF
TRBJ1-2 | . | TRBV7-9 | . | TGTGCCAGCAGCCCCGGACACCCTTATGGCTACACCTTC | CASSPGHPYGYTF
TRBJ2-1 | TRBD2 | TRBV7-9 | . | TGTGCCAGCAGCAGACTAGCGGGAGGGAGAATCTACAATGAGCAGTTCTTC | CASSRLAGGRIYNEQFF
TRBJ1-4 | . | TRBV19 | . | TGTGCCAGTAGTAACACGGGCCCCCCAACTAATGAAAAACTGTTTTTT | CASSNTGPPTNEKLFF
TRBJ2-1 | TRBD2 | TRBV10-3 | few | TGTGCCATCAGCACAGTCAACGGGGGGGCCGGTGAGCAGTTCTTC | CAISTVNGGAGEQFF
TRBJ1-1 | . | TRBV2 | . | TGTGCCAGTTCCGCGCAGGGGTTGAACACTGAAGCTTTCTTT | CASSAQGLNTEAFF
TRBJ1-1 | . | TRBV4-2 | . | TGTGCCAGCAGCCCGGGAGATACGGACAGGAACACTGAAGCTTTCTTT | CASSPGDTDRNTEAFF
TRBJ2-1 | . | TRBV7-9 | few | TGTGCCAGCAGCTTCTTCGACAGACTAGGAAACAATGAGCAGTTCTTC | CASSFFDRLGNNEQFF
TRBJ2-5 | . | TRBV28 | few | TGTGCCAGCAGTATGGTCGGGTCCTCAGCAGGGACCCAGTACTTC | CASSMVGSSAGTQYF
TRBJ2-3 | . | TRBV7-6 | . | TGTGCCAGCAGCTTCGGACAATTAGGCACAGATACGCAGTATTTT | CASSFGQLGTDTQYF
TRBJ2-3 | TRBD1 | TRBV6-5 | . | TGTGCCAGCAGTCTCACCGGGACAGGCACAGATACGCAGTATTTT | CASSLTGTGTDTQYF
TRBJ2-4 | TRBD1 | TRBV12-5 | . | TGTGCTAGTGGTCCGGGCCCGACAGGGGGCGCGGACATTCAGTACTTC | CASGPGPTGGADIQYF
TRBJ2-2 | . | TRBV7-2 | . | TGTGCCAGCAGCTACGAAGGGTGGTATGACACCGGGGAGCTGTTTTTT | CASSYEGWYDTGELFF
TRBJ2-5 | . | TRBV6-5 | . | TGTGCCAGCAGTTACAAGGAGGGCCGGGAGACCCAGTACTTC | CASSYKEGRETQYF
TRBJ2-1 | TRBD1 | TRBV28 | few | TGTGCCAGCACCAGCCGTTGGGACAGGGTGTACAATGAGCAGTTCTTC | CASTSRWDRVYNEQFF
TRBJ2-3 | . | TRBV29-1 | . | TGCAGCGGCTATTCGGATACGCAGTATTTT | CSGYSDTQYF
TRBJ2-5 | TRBD2 | TRBV12-3/TRBV12-4 | few | TGTGCCAGCACCGCTAGCGGGGGAACCCAGTACTTC | CASTASGGTQYF
TRBJ2-7 | . | TRBV7-2 | few | TGTGCCAGCAGCTTGGGTAGGGATTTGGAGCAGTACTTC | CASSLGRDLEQYF
TRBJ2-4 | . | TRBV12-3/TRBV12-4 | . | TGTGCCAGCAGTGCCTCGCGGGGAGGCATTCAGTACTTC | CASSASRGGIQYF
TRBJ1-2 | . | TRBV4-3 | . | TGCGCCAGCAGCCAAGTAGGGGTAAACTATGGCTACACCTTC | CASSQVGVNYGYTF
TRBJ1-6 | . | TRBV4-2 | . | TGTGCCAGCAGCACCCGGGACACCAATAATTCACCCCTCCACTTT | CASSTRDTNNSPLHF
TRBJ1-4 | TRBD1 | TRBV6-1 | . | TGTGCCAGCAGTGGACAGGGGACTGCGGATGAAAAACTGTTTTTT | CASSGQGTADEKLFF
TRBJ2-5 | TRBD2 | TRBV5-4 | . | TGTGCCAGCAGCTCCGACCCGGGACTAGAACAAGAGACCCAGTACTTC | CASSSDPGLEQETQYF
TRBJ2-1 | . | TRBV4-3 | . | TGCGCCAGCAGCCAAGACCAGGGAGTGGGTGAGCAGTTCTTC | CASSQDQGVGEQFF
TRBJ2-1 | TRBD2 | TRBV23-1 | . | TGCGCCAGCAGTCAATTCCCGCGGGAGAGGTCCTACAATGAGCAGTTCTTC | CASSQFPRERSYNEQFF
TRBJ1-5 | . | TRBV7-9 | few | TGTGCCAGCACCCCCGGAATGGATCAGCCCCAGCATTTT | CASTPGMDQPQHF
TRBJ2-1 | TRBD2 | TRBV6-6 | . | TGTGCCAGCAGTAGGGGCGCAAGCGGGAGTTGGGACGAGCAGTTCTTC | CASSRGASGSWDEQFF
TRBJ2-1 | TRBD1 | TRBV7-9 | few | TGTGCCAGCAGCGTCCGGGACAGGGAGGTCAATGAGCAGTTCTTC | CASSVRDREVNEQFF
TRBJ1-6 | . | TRBV6-1 | many | TGTGCCAGCAGGAGCCTAAGAAGCTCCTATAATTCACCCCTCCACTTT | CASRSLRSSYNSPLHF
TRBJ2-7 | . | TRBV7-6 | . | TGTGCCAGCAGCCCCGACTCTAACGAGCAGTACTTC | CASSPDSNEQYF
TRBJ2-7 | . | TRBV24-1 | . | TGTGCCACCAGTGATTTGCGGGGGAACGAGCAGTACTTC | CATSDLRGNEQYF
TRBJ1-2 | . | TRBV7-9 | few | TGTGCCAGCAGCTTAAGGGCGGTAGGGGCTAACTATGGCTACACCTTC | CASSLRAVGANYGYTF
TRBJ1-5 | . | TRBV20-1 | . | TGCAGTGCTAGAGACCTTAGAGCGCTTTCGCATTTT | CSARDLRALSHF
TRBJ1-1 | . | TRBV20-1 | . | TGCAGTGCTAGAGAGGGGTTTTCGACTGAAGCTTTCTTT | CSAREGFSTEAFF
TRBJ2-3 | . | TRBV27 | few | TGTGCCAGCAGTGACCTCGGACGGAGCACAGATACGCAGTATTTT | CASSDLGRSTDTQYF
TRBJ1-4 | . | TRBV5-6 | . | TGTGCCAGCAGCTCGGAGACAGAAAAACTGTTTTTT | CASSSETEKLFF
TRBJ2-1 | TRBD2 | TRBV19 | . | TGTGCCAGTAGTCCCCCCCCGGGACTAGCGGGAGGTGGGTTAGATGAGCAGTTCTTC | CASSPPPGLAGGGLDEQFF
TRBJ1-3 | . | TRBV12-3/TRBV12-4 | few | TGTGCCAGCAGCGTCCGGGTAGTTAGAAACACCATATATTTT | CASSVRVVRNTIYF
TRBJ2-2 | . | TRBV27 | few | TGTGCCAGCGCCGGAGGCCGGGGTACCGGGGAGCTGTTTTTT | CASAGGRGTGELFF
TRBJ1-1 | . | TRBV7-2 | few | TGTGCCAGCAGCCTCCAGAAGAACACTGAAGCTTTCTTT | CASSLQKNTEAFF
TRBJ1-4 | . | TRBV12-3/TRBV12-4 | once | TGTGCCAGCAGGGCAGGGTTTGAAAAACTGTTTTTT | CASRAGFEKLFF
TRBJ2-7 | . | TRBV6-5 | . | TGTGCCAGCAGTTACTCAGGGGAGGCCGCCTACGAGCAGTACTTC | CASSYSGEAAYEQYF
TRBJ1-2 | TRBD1 | TRBV7-3 | . | TGTGCCAGCAGCTCGCCGAGACAGGGGTTTGGCTACACCTTC | CASSSPRQGFGYTF
TRBJ2-7 | TRBD2 | TRBV7-2 | . | TGTGCCAGTCATAGCGGGTTCTCCTACGAGCAGTACTTC | CASHSGFSYEQYF
TRBJ2-7 | TRBD2 | TRBV10-3 | few | TGTGCCATCAATCGGAGCGGGAGTTACGAGCAGTACTTC | CAINRSGSYEQYF
TRBJ1-1 | TRBD1 | TRBV12-3/TRBV12-4 | . | TGTGCCAGCAGTCCCTGGACAGGGAGAACTGAAGCTTTCTTT | CASSPWTGRTEAFF